The entry that follows covers one T cell receptor (beta chain) sequence. J gave up 1 base and V 4 bases, and 1 base lay outside the gene matches. Germline V gene lookup returns CDR1 LGHNA and CDR2 YNFKEQ. The CDR3 runs to 14 residues. These data originate in a study of blood T cell repertoires in COVID-19. As for the study in general: PBMCs, B-cell-depleted T cells, or T cells were the source of the cDNA or gDNA that made up the material.

Generated by immunoSEQ multiplex PCR, the TCRdb table keeps only in-frame clones and is missing some. This table holds about 64,000 clones, approximately 82% found once. The sample consisted of peripheral blood. This TCR was sampled from a woman aged 55-70 years with acute or convalescent COVID-19. The chain joins TRBV4-2 to TRBJ1-1; 9 nucleotides match TRBD1. CDR3 coding DNA: TGTGCCAGCAGCCCGGACAGGGGGAACACTGAAGCTTTCTTT. Residues: CASSPDRGNTEAFF.